This T cell receptor beta chain stems from a study of T cells after posttransplantation cyclophosphamide. Overall study findings and caveats: Recipient CMV seropositivity and CMV reactivation strongly tracked TRB clonality. Donor-recipient repertoire similarity was low at 1-2 months, rising over year one.

The data were produced by immunoSEQ multiplex PCR, yet TCRdb's version contains in-frame clones alone and is incomplete. The table lists about 9,200 clones, roughly nine tenths of them singletons, with roughly 1.5% in the top ten. About this clone itself: The antigen is unknown.

This related bone marrow graft donor gave peripheral blood on the day of marrow donation. Trimming took off 6 bases at V and 3 bases at J, with 11 bases between the two ends. The CDR3 totals 14 residues. Germline CDR1 is SNHLY and CDR2 is FYNNEI. This chain connects TRBV2 to TRBJ2-2, with D uncertain. The sample taken for sequencing was memory CD4+ T cells sorted from PBMCs. The sequence was collected from a woman in her fifties or sixties in good health, CMV-negative, and a related stem cell transplant donor. The CDR3 sequence is CASSAGSYTGELFF. The CDR3, as DNA: TGTGCCAGCAGCGCCGGGTCCTACACCGGGGAGCTGTTTTTT. Drawing the rest from reference TRBV2 and TRBJ2-2, the complete variable domain is EPEVTQTPSHQVTQMGQEVILRCVPISNHLYFYWYRQILGQKVEFLVSFYNNEISEKSEIFDDQFSVERPDGSNFTLKIRSTKLEDSAMYFCASSAGSYTGELFFGEGSRLTVL.